This TCR beta chain was found in a study of T cells in Graves' hyperthyroidism and ophthalmopathy. Study details: Specimen type is peripheral blood, collected at initial diagnosis prior to any treatment.

TCR beta CDR3 sequences were amplified from RNA transcripts. The TCR CDR3 first-round RT-PCR relied on the HTBI primer set. TCRdb reprocessed the multiplex PCR reads with MiXCR, giving one entry per CDR3 protein. The sample consists of hundreds of thousands of distinct CDR3 sequences, roughly 14% of them appearing once. This clonotype was recorded many times. Given a much more abundant clone one base away, this may be a read error. The specimen sequenced was blood. The receptor's source is a man younger than 35 with Graves' ophthalmopathy.

The CDR3 here is CASSPASGSHADAQYF. The CDR3 bases are TGTGCCAGCAGCCCCGCATCGGGTTCCCATGCAGATGCGCAGTATTTT. The chain employs TRBV7-2 and TRBJ2-3, with D uncertain. Germline V CDR1 and CDR2: SGHTA, FQGNSA. This CDR3 has 16 amino acids. Looking up the rest from reference TRBV7-2 and TRBJ2-3 gives the full variable domain: GAGVSQSPSNKVTEKGKDVELRCDPISGHTALYWYRQSLGQGLEFLIYFQGNSAPDKSGLPSDRFSAERTGGSVSTLTIQRTQQEDSAVYLCASSPASGSHADAQYFGPGTRLTVL.